The 31 T cell receptor beta chains below come from one sample, sequenced in a study of shared clonotypes between healthy human individuals. TCRdb keeps only in-frame clones here, not all; method: immunoSEQ multiplex PCR. Counted here are about 1 million clones, around 74% occurring once; the ten biggest clones make up approximately 1.5%. The sequencing input was memory CD4+ T cells sorted from blood. Specified subset: CD45RA-negative fraction. The receptors here all came from a young man in good health.

The gene calls are TRBV19 and TRBJ2-4; TRBD1 matches 10 bases. The V and J ends lost 5 bases and 10 bases, in that order; junction bases with no gene match: 14. This CDR3 contains 16 residues. Looked up from germline, CDR1 is LNHDA and CDR2 is SQIVND (reference sequence). The CDR3 DNA reads as TGTGCCAGTAGTCCCCCCCGGCCTGGACAGGGGGGGATTCAGTACTTC. This sequence encodes CASSPPRPGQGGIQYF.

V gene TRBV5-1 combines with J gene TRBJ2-1, with 7 bases matching TRBD1. CDR3 size: 15 residues. Looked up from germline, CDR1 is SGHRS and CDR2 is YFSETQ. Trimming took 6 bases from V and 4 from J; bases not matched to a gene: 10. CDR3 DNA: TGCGCCAGCAAAACAGGACAGGCCCCTTACAATGAGCAGTTCTTC. This sequence encodes CASKTGQAPYNEQFF.

The chain links TRBV6-5 to TRBJ1-2; the match to TRBD1 covers 10 bases. The CDR3 has 13 amino acids. Germline V lookup: CDR1 MNHEY, CDR2 SVGAGI. J lost 8 bases, V lost 4 bases, and 4 bases had no gene match. CDR3: CASSSDRGPGYTF. CDR3 nucleotides: TGTGCCAGCAGTTCAGACAGGGGGCCCGGCTACACCTTC.

Worth noting for this clone: The junction and the germline gene differ at one end; a read error may be behind it. This sequence joins TRBV7-7 and TRBJ2-3, with TRBD2 matching 14 bases. This CDR3 spans 15 amino acids. Germline CDR1 and CDR2: SSHAT and FNYEAQ (reference sequence). The CDR3 coding sequence is TGTGCTAGCAGCTCGGGGACTAGCGGGGGTAATACGCAGTATTTT. Its translation: CASSSGTSGGNTQYF.

The rearrangement links TRBV7-8 to TRBJ1-5; tentative D call: TRBD1 (5 bases). Trimming took 5 bases from V and 7 from J, leaving 12 bases between them. Per germline, CDR1 SGHVS and CDR2 FQNEAQ. The CDR3 sequence is 13 residues long. This CDR3 reads CASSLIWDQPQHF. CDR3 DNA sequence: TGTGCCAGCAGCCTGATCTGGGACCAGCCCCAGCATTTT.

The gene calls are TRBV28 and TRBJ2-1; 11 nucleotides match TRBD2. The V and J ends lost 8 bases and 5 bases, in that order; junction bases with no gene match: 5. CDR3 length: 14 amino acids. Germline CDR1 is MDHEN and CDR2 is SYDVKM. CDR3 protein: CASYTSGGHNEQFF. The CDR3 DNA is TGTGCCAGCTACACTAGCGGGGGTCACAATGAGCAGTTCTTC.

CDR3 in DNA: TGCAGCGTTGTGGGCAGCACCGGGGAGCTGTTTTTT. It is translated as CSVVGSTGELFF. The gene calls are TRBV29-1 and TRBJ2-2; no firm D call. V was cut by 4 bases and J by 4 bases, with 7 bases left in between. Germline V CDR1 and CDR2: SQVTM, ANQGSEA. The CDR3 runs 12 residues.

V is TRBV10-3 and J is TRBJ2-7; D remains unclear. CDR1 and CDR2 from the germline V gene are ENHRY and SYGVKD. Trimming left V 0 bases short and J 2 bases short, with 5 bases between. The CDR3 spans 13 residues. CDR3 in amino acids: CAISESPPYEQYF. The CDR3 nucleotides read TGTGCCATCAGTGAGTCCCCCCCCTACGAGCAGTACTTC.

The rearrangement joins TRBV28 to TRBJ1-5; D uncertain. V dropped 3 bases and J dropped 0 bases, with 12 bases sitting between them. The germline V gene has CDR1 MDHEN and CDR2 SYDVKM. The length of the CDR3 is 16 residues. CDR3 nucleotides: TGTGCCAGCAGTTTTGGAGACACGACTAGCAATCAGCCCCAGCATTTT. Protein sequence: CASSFGDTTSNQPQHF.

The V gene is TRBV7-2, the J gene TRBJ1-6, with D possibly matching TRBD1 (5 bases). Per the germline V gene, CDR1 is SGHTA and CDR2 is FQGNSA. The V end lost 0 bases, the J end lost 9 bases, and 9 bases lay between the germline ends. This CDR3 region has 14 residues. CDR3: CASSLAGAGSPLHF. As DNA, the CDR3 is TGTGCCAGCAGCTTAGCAGGGGCCGGTTCACCCCTCCACTTT.

The CDR3 DNA follows: TGTGCCAGCCTCATCGGGCGAGCGGGGGCTCCGGGCACCGGGGAGCTGTTTTTT. This gives the protein CASLIGRAGAPGTGELFF. This chain joins TRBV28 and TRBJ2-2, with 8 bases aligning to TRBD2. Losses at the gene ends were 8 bases for V and 4 bases for J; bases not matched to a gene: 18. Germline V gives CDR1 MDHEN, CDR2 SYDVKM. CDR3 length: 18 amino acids. The full variable domain, its missing parts supplied by reference TRBV28 and TRBJ2-2, is DVKVTQSSRYLVKRTGEKVFLECVQDMDHENMFWYRQDPGLGLRLIYFSYDVKMKEKGDIPEGYSVSREKKERFSLILESASTNQTSMYLCASLIGRAGAPGTGELFFGEGSRLTVL.

Comment on this clone: Other DNA sequences from this sample encode an identical CDR3 as well. The rearrangement links TRBV2 to TRBJ2-7; the D gene is possibly TRBD2 (6 bases). Trimming pared 2 bases from V and 4 bases from J, leaving 9 bases between. CDR3 size: 13 residues. The germline V gene has CDR1 SNHLY and CDR2 FYNNEI. Here the CDR3 DNA reads TGTGCCAGCAGTGAATTGGAGGGGTACGAGCAGTACTTC. The encoded protein is CASSELEGYEQYF.

In this sample, this clone turned up once. V and J are TRBV19 and TRBJ1-4; D possibly corresponds to TRBD1 (5 bases). CDR3 size: 14 residues. The germline V gene encodes CDR1 LNHDA and CDR2 SQIVND (reference sequence). Deletions cut 7 bases from V and 4 bases from J, with 13 bases between. CDR3 region: CASTLGGHNEKLFF. The CDR3 DNA sequence: TGTGCCAGTACCCTAGGAGGACATAATGAAAAACTGTTTTTT.

The chain is built from TRBV10-3 and TRBJ1-1, with 12 bases aligning to TRBD1. Germline V lookup: CDR1 ENHRY, CDR2 SYGVKD. CDR3 length equals 15 residues. The V and J ends lost 6 bases and 1 base, in that order; junction bases with no gene match: 3. As DNA, the CDR3 is TGTGCCATCAGGGGACAGGGGGCCGGGAACACTGAAGCTTTCTTT. It encodes CAIRGQGAGNTEAFF.

The V gene is TRBV5-1, the J gene TRBJ1-4; D gene uncertain. V was cut by 0 bases and J by 2 bases, with 8 bases left in between. This CDR3 region has 15 residues. Looked up from germline, CDR1 is SGHRS and CDR2 is YFSETQ. Here the CDR3 reads CASSLAGFTNEKLFF. The CDR3 coding sequence is TGCGCCAGCAGCTTGGCGGGTTTTACTAATGAAAAACTGTTTTTT.

The chain joins TRBV30 to TRBJ2-3; D not certain. This CDR3 has 14 residues. The ends were cut back, 0 bases at V and 4 bases at J, with 11 bases in the middle. Germline V gene lookup returns CDR1 GTSNPN and CDR2 SVGIG (reference sequence). For the CDR3, the DNA is TGTGCCTGGAGTGTAGCGATGACCCCAGATACGCAGTATTTT. Its protein is CAWSVAMTPDTQYF. The whole variable domain, filled in from reference TRBV30 and TRBJ2-3, reads SQTIHQWPATLVQPVGSPLSLECTVEGTSNPNLYWYRQAAGRGLQLLFYSVGIGQISSEVPQNLSASRPQDRQFILSSKKLLLSDSGFYLCAWSVAMTPDTQYFGPGTRLTVL.

The V gene is TRBV5-8, the J gene TRBJ2-5, with a possible D match to TRBD1 (6 bases). V gave up 0 bases and J gave up 9 bases, with 6 bases separating them. Germline V lookup: CDR1 SGHTS, CDR2 YDEGEE. The CDR3 totals 11 residues. CDR3 DNA: TGTGCCAGCAGCTTGGGACAGGCCCAGTACTTC. It translates to CASSLGQAQYF. The full variable domain, its missing parts supplied by reference TRBV5-8 and TRBJ2-5, is EAGVTQSPTHLIKTRGQQATLRCSPISGHTSVYWYQQALGLGLQFLLWYDEGEERNRGNFPPRFSGRQFPNYSSELNVNALELEDSALYLCASSLGQAQYFGPGTRLLVL.

This clone was recorded only once. The V call is TRBV19, the J call TRBJ2-7; 15 positions match TRBD2. CDR1 and CDR2 from the germline V gene are LNHDA and SQIVND (reference sequence). The V gene end was trimmed by 3 bases and the J gene end by 3 bases; junction bases not matched to a gene: 12. This CDR3 region has 19 residues. CDR3 protein: CASSIIRTSGRANCYEQYF. DNA of the CDR3: TGTGCCAGTAGTATTATCAGGACTAGCGGGAGGGCAAACTGCTACGAGCAGTACTTC.

The chain uses TRBV7-1 and TRBJ2-3; 10 nucleotides agree with TRBD2. TRBV7-1 is annotated as an ORF whose role is uncertain. This CDR3 is built from 16 residues. V trimming: 5 bases; J trimming: 5 bases; junction bases outside the gene matches: 10. CDR3 in amino acids: CASSPLSSGSGDTQYF. The CDR3, as DNA: TGTGCCAGCAGCCCGTTGTCTAGCGGGAGCGGAGATACGCAGTATTTT.

The chain has TRBV5-4 and TRBJ1-1, with unresolved D. Germline V gene sequence: CDR1 SGHNT, CDR2 YYREEE (reference sequence). V was shortened by 2 bases and J by 0 bases, with 14 bases between the two germline ends. The CDR3 runs 16 residues. The CDR3, as DNA: TGTGCCAGCAGCTTTTACGGACCGGGCATGAACACTGAAGCTTTCTTT. The encoded protein is CASSFYGPGMNTEAFF.

The chain is built from TRBV18 and TRBJ2-7; TRBD1 matches at 12 bases. Germline assignment: CDR1 KGHSH and CDR2 LQKENI. Trimming removed 2 bases from V and 5 bases from J; junction bases left unmatched: 16. This CDR3 is 19 amino acids long. As DNA, the CDR3 is TGTGCCAGCTCACCATTCGCAACCGGGACAGGGGGCAGTACGGACGAGCAGTACTTC. Its protein product is CASSPFATGTGGSTDEQYF. Together with reference TRBV18 and TRBJ2-7, the CDR3 gives the full variable domain: NAGVMQNPRHLVRRRGQEARLRCSPMKGHSHVYWYRQLPEEGLKFMVYLQKENIIDESGMPKERFSAEFPKEGPSILRIQQVVRGDSAAYFCASSPFATGTGGSTDEQYFGPGTRLTVT.

J is TRBJ2-7 and V is TRBV18, with 10 nucleotides matching TRBD1. This CDR3 contains 16 residues. The V gene end was trimmed by 1 base and the J gene end by 6 bases; junction bases not matched to a gene: 9. The germline V gene encodes CDR1 KGHSH and CDR2 LQKENI. The DNA for the CDR3 is TGTGCCAGCTCACCACAAGCCGGGACAGGGGTTGGCGAGCAGTACTTC. This sequence encodes CASSPQAGTGVGEQYF.

V gene TRBV7-9 combines with J gene TRBJ1-4; 8 bases fit TRBD1. The trim removed 5 bases at V and 3 bases at J, leaving 5 bases unmatched. Looked up from germline, CDR1 is SEHNR and CDR2 is FQNEAQ (reference sequence). There are 15 residues in the CDR3. The CDR3 spells CASSAGQGSNEKLFF. The CDR3 DNA sequence: TGTGCCAGCAGCGCAGGACAGGGCTCTAATGAAAAACTGTTTTTT.

Concerning this clone: The junction departs from the called germline gene at one end, perhaps through a read error. The chain recombines TRBV5-1 with TRBJ2-7; the match to TRBD2 covers 9 bases. Germline V CDR1 and CDR2: SGHRS, YFSETQ. This CDR3 has 15 residues. For the CDR3, the DNA is TGCGCCAACAGCATTAGCGGGAGTCGCTCCTACGAGCAGTACTTC. Translated, it gives CANSISGSRSYEQYF.

The chain couples TRBV6-5 to TRBJ1-1; perhaps TRBD1 as D (6 bases). Per germline, CDR1 MNHEY and CDR2 SVGAGI. The CDR3 extends over 15 amino acids. Trimming cost V 2 bases and J 11 bases, with 21 bases left between them. The CDR3 nucleotides are TGTGCCAGCAGTTACGACGGGGCAGGGGTATTATCGGCTTTCTTT. Amino acid sequence: CASSYDGAGVLSAFF.

The rearrangement uses TRBV11-2 and TRBJ1-3, with D perhaps matching TRBD1 (6 bases). Germline V CDR1 and CDR2: SGHAT, FQNNGV. The CDR3 runs to 16 residues. Trimming took off 4 bases at V and 0 bases at J, with 13 bases between the two ends. The CDR3 is CASSSAGGPSGNTIYF. The DNA of the CDR3 is TGTGCCAGCAGCTCCGCGGGGGGCCCCTCTGGAAACACCATATATTTT.

V gene TRBV11-2 combines with J gene TRBJ2-1, with D perhaps TRBD2 (6 bases). The CDR3 has 15 residues. V was shortened by 5 bases and J by 10 bases, with 21 bases between the two germline ends. Germline V gene lookup returns CDR1 SGHAT and CDR2 FQNNGV. CDR3 bases: TGTGCCAGCAGCCCGATCCGGGACTCCGGCTGGGAGCAGTTCTTC. It translates to CASSPIRDSGWEQFF. Full variable domain (remainder filled in from reference TRBV11-2 and TRBJ2-1): EAGVAQSPRYKIIEKRQSVAFWCNPISGHATLYWYQQILGQGPKLLIQFQNNGVVDDSQLPKDRFSAERLKGVDSTLKIQPAKLEDSAVYLCASSPIRDSGWEQFFGPGTRLTVL.

CDR3 protein: CASSKGRDQETQYF. CDR3 DNA: TGTGCCAGCTCAAAGGGGAGGGACCAAGAGACCCAGTACTTC. The rearrangement links TRBV18 to TRBJ2-5; 7 bases are a match to TRBD2. This CDR3 has 14 amino acids. V gave up 5 bases and J gave up 0 bases; unmatched junction bases: 3. Germline V gene sequence: CDR1 KGHSH, CDR2 LQKENI.

In nucleotides, the CDR3 is TGTGCCAGCACCCCCGGAGGGCTAGCGGGAGGCGAGCAGTACTTC. Translation gives CASTPGGLAGGEQYF. V usage is TRBV5-6 and J usage is TRBJ2-7, with TRBD2 matching 11 bases. This CDR3 has 15 amino acids. The V gene's germline CDR1 is SGHDT and CDR2 YYEEEE. With 6 bases clipped from V and 6 bases from J, the junction kept 11 bases outside the gene matches.

J is TRBJ1-6 and V is TRBV2, with 9 nucleotides matching TRBD1. Unmatched junction bases numbered 8, after V lost 6 bases and J lost 8 bases. Germline CDR1 and CDR2: SNHLY and FYNNEI. This CDR3 region has 15 residues. The chain's CDR3 is CASRPRQGGDSPLHF. The CDR3 nucleotides are TGTGCCAGCAGACCCAGACAGGGGGGAGATTCACCCCTCCACTTT.

This chain's CDR3 is CASSLDGGEHTEAFF. The CDR3 bases are TGTGCCAGCAGCTTAGACGGAGGGGAGCACACTGAAGCTTTCTTT. The chain has TRBV7-9 and TRBJ1-1; D possibly corresponds to TRBD1 (5 bases). Germline loops: CDR1 SEHNR, CDR2 FQNEAQ (reference sequence). Deletions cut 1 base from V and 3 bases from J, with 12 bases between. This CDR3 spans 15 amino acids.